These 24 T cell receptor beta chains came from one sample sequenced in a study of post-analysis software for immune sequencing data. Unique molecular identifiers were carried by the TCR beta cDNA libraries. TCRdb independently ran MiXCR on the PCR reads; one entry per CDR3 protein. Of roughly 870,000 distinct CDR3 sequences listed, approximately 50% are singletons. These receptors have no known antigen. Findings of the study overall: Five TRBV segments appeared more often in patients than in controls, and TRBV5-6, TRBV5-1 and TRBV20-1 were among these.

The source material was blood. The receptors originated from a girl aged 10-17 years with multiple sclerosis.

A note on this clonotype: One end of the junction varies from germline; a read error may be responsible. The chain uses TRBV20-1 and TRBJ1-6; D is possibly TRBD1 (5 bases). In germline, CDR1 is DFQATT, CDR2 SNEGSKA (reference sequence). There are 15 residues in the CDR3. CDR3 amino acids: CGARDTGTRSSPLHF. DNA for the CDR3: TGCGGTGCTAGAGACACAGGCACTCGTAGTTCACCCCTCCACTTT.

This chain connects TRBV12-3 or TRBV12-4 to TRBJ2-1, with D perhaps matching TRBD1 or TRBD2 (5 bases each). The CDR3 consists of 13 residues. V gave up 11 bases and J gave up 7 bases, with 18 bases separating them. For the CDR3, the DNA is TGTGCCGTAACGCCGGGGCCGAGGAATGAGCAGTTCTTC. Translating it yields CAVTPGPRNEQFF.

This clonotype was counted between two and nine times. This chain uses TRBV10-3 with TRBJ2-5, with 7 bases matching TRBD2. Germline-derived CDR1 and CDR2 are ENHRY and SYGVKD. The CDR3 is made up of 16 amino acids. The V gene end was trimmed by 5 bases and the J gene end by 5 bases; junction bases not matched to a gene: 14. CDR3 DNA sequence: TGTGCCATCAGTTCCCCCCGAGTTACTAGCGTCGAGACCCAGTACTTC. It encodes CAISSPRVTSVETQYF.

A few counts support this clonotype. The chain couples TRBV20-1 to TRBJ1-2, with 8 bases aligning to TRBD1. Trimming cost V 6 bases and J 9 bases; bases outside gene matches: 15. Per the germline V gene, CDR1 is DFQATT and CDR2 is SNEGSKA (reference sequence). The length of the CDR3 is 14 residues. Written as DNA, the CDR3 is TGCAGTGCACCAGGGAGTCAGGGGGCGCGAAGCTACACCTTC. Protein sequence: CSAPGSQGARSYTF.

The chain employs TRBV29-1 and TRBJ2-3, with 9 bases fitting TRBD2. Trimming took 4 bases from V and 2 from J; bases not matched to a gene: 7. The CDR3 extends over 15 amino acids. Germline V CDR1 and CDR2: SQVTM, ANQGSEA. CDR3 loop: CSVGPLAGYTDTQYF. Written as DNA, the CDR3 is TGCAGCGTTGGACCCCTAGCGGGATACACAGATACGCAGTATTTT.

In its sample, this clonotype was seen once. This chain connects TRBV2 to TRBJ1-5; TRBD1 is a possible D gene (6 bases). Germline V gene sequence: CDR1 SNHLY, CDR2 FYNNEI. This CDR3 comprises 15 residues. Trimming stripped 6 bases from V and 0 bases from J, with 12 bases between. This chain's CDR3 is CASRKRGGSNQPQHF. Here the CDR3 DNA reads TGTGCCAGCAGAAAGCGAGGGGGTAGCAATCAGCCCCAGCATTTT.

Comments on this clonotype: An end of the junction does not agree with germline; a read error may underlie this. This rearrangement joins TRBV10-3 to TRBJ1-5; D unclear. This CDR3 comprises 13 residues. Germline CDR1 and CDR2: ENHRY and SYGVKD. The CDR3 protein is CAISESVGQPRHF. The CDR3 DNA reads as TGTGCCATCAGTGAGTCTGTTGGTCAGCCCCGGCATTTT.

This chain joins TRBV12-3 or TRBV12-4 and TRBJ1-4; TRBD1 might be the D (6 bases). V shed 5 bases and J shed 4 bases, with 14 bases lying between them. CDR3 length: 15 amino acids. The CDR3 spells CASSETGILNEKLFF. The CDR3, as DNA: TGTGCCAGCAGTGAGACAGGCATTCTTAATGAAAAACTGTTTTTT.

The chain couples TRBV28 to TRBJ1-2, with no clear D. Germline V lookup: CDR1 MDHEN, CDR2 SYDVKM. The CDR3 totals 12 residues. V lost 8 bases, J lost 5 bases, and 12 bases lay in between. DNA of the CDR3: TGTGCCAGCGGTCCCCAGCGGTATGGCTACACCTTC. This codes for CASGPQRYGYTF.

The CDR3 here is CASSSGTSGRGEQYF. The CDR3 bases are TGTGCCAGCAGTTCGGGGACTAGCGGGAGAGGAGAGCAGTACTTC. The genes are TRBV27 and TRBJ2-7; 14 bases align to TRBD2. The CDR3 consists of 15 residues. The J segment lost 7 bases and the V segment lost 4 bases, leaving 6 bases of the junction unmatched. The germline V gene has CDR1 MNHEY and CDR2 SMNVEV (reference sequence).

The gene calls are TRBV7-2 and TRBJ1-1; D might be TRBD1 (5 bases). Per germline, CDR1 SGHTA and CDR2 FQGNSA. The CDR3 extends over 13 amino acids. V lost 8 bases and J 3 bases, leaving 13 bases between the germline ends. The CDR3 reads CASGTGPDTEAFF. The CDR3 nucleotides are TGTGCCAGCGGAACGGGGCCAGACACTGAAGCTTTCTTT.

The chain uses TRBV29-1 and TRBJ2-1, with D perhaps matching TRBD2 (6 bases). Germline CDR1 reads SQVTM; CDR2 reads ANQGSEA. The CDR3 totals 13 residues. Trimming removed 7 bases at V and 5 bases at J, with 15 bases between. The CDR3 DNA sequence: TGCAGCGGGGCGGGGCTGTGGGACAATGAGCAGTTCTTC. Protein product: CSGAGLWDNEQFF.

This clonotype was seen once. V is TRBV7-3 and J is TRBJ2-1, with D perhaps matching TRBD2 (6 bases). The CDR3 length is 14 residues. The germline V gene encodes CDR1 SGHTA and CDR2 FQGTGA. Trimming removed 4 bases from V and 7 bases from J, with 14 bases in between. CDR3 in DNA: TGTGCCAGCAGCTCGGGTGGGGGGAGGAATGAGCAGTTCTTC. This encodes CASSSGGGRNEQFF.

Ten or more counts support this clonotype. The CDR3 DNA is TGTGCCAGCAGCTTAAGCGGGGGGGCCGGTGAGACCCAGTACTTC. This sequence encodes CASSLSGGAGETQYF. The chain couples TRBV7-3 to TRBJ2-5, with 9 bases aligning to TRBD2. After removal of 1 base from V and 5 bases from J, the junction contained 5 bases not matched to a gene. The CDR3 loop spans 15 amino acids. Germline V gene sequence: CDR1 SGHTA, CDR2 FQGTGA.

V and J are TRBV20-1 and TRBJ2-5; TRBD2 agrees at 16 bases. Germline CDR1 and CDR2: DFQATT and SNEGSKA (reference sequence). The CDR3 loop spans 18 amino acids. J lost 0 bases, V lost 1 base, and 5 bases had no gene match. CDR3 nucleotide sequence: TGCAGTGCTAGAGTGGGACTAGCGGGAGGGATCCACCAAGAGACCCAGTACTTC. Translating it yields CSARVGLAGGIHQETQYF.

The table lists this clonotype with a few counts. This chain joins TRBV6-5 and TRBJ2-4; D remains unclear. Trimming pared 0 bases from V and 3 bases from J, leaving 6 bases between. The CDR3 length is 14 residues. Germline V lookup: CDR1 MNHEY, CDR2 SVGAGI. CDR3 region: CASSYSRVKNIQYF. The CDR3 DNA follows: TGTGCCAGCAGTTACTCGAGAGTCAAAAACATTCAGTACTTC.

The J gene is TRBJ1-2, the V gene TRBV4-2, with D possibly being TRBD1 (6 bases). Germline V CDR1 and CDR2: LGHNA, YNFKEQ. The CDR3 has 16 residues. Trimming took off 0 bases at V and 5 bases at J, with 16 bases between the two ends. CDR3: CASSQDRGGPGYGYTF. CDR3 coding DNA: TGTGCCAGCAGCCAAGACCGCGGGGGCCCTGGTTATGGCTACACCTTC.

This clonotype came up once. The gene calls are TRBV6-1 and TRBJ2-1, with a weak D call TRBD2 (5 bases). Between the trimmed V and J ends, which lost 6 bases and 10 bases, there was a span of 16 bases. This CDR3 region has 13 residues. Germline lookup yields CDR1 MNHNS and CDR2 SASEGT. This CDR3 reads CASRRLIQPEQFF. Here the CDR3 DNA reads TGTGCCAGCAGGAGACTAATTCAGCCCGAGCAGTTCTTC.

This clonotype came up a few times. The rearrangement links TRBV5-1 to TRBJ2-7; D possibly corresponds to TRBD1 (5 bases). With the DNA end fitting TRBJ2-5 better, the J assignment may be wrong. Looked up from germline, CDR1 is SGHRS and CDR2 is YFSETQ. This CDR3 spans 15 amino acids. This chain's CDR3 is CASSLTTAQGETQYF. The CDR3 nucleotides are TGCGCCAGCAGCTTGACGACAGCCCAGGGAGAGACCCAGTACTTC.

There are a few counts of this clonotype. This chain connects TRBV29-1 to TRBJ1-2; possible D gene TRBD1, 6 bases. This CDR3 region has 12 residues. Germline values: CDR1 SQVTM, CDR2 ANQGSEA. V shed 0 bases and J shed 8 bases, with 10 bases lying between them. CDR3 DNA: TGCAGCGTTGAAGATGGCAGGGGCGGCTACACCTTC. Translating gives CSVEDGRGGYTF.

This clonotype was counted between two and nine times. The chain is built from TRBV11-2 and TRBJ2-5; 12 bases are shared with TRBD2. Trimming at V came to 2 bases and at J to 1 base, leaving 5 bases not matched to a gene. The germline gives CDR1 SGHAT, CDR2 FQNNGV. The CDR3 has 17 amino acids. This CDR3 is CASSLWASGRAQETQYF. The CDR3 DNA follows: TGTGCCAGCAGCTTATGGGCTAGCGGGAGGGCCCAAGAGACCCAGTACTTC. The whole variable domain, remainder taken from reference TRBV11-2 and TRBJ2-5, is EAGVAQSPRYKIIEKRQSVAFWCNPISGHATLYWYQQILGQGPKLLIQFQNNGVVDDSQLPKDRFSAERLKGVDSTLKIQPAKLEDSAVYLCASSLWASGRAQETQYFGPGTRLLVL.

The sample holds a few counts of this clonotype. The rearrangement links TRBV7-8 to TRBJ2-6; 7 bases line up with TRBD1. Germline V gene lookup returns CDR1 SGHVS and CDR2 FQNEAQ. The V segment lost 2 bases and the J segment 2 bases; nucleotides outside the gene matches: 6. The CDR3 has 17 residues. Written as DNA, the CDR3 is TGTGCCAGCAGCTTAAGGGGACAGAGCGCTGGGGCCAACGTCCTGACTTTC. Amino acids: CASSLRGQSAGANVLTF.

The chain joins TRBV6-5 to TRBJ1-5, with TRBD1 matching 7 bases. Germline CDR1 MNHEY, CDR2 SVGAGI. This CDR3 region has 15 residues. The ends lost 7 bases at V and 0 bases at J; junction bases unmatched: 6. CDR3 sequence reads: CASTPTGFSNQPQHF. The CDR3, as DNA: TGTGCCAGCACCCCGACAGGGTTTAGCAATCAGCCCCAGCATTTT.

DNA for the CDR3: TGTGCCAGCAGTTACTTGCGGGGGGACACTGAAGCTTTCTTT. This codes for CASSYLRGDTEAFF. The chain joins TRBV6-2 or TRBV6-3 to TRBJ1-1, with D perhaps TRBD1 (5 bases). Trimming left V 1 base short and J 3 bases short, with 9 bases between. This CDR3 has 14 residues. Germline-derived CDR1 and CDR2 are MNHEY and SVGEGT.